This paragraph reports one T cell receptor (beta chain). As originally analysed: From reference gene primer amplification, estimates of nucleated cell counts were derived. Libraries were prepared by immunoSEQ multiplex PCR; TCRdb keeps only in-frame clonotypes and omits some of them. V, J and clone size were drawn from that table, and D and trimming were deduced from the DNA. The table lists 130,000 or so clones, roughly 80% of them singletons. The data were obtained in a study of blood T cell repertoires in COVID-19. Study-wide context: From the United States, Italy and Spain came samples of acute and convalescent COVID-19. T cells, B-cell-depleted T cells, or PBMCs supplied cDNA or gDNA.

The V gene's germline CDR1 is MGHRA and CDR2 YSYEKL. The CDR3 sequence is 15 residues long. V gave up 1 base and J gave up 2 bases; unmatched junction bases: 1. The rearrangement links TRBV4-1 to TRBJ2-7; 11 bases are a match to TRBD2. Sequenced: peripheral blood. This sequence originates from a man in his sixties with acute or convalescent COVID-19. The CDR3 is CASSQVSGGAYEQYF. CDR3 DNA: TGCGCCAGCAGCCAAGTTAGCGGGGGGGCCTACGAGCAGTACTTC.